A selection of T cell receptor beta chains follows, all from one sample in a study of identical twins. TCRdb analysed the 5' RACE reads with MiXCR anew, one entry per CDR3 protein. The repertoire holds 250,000 to 300,000 distinct CDR3 sequences, with around 8.8% as singletons. These data were also reused for a study on yellow fever vaccine responses in identical twins.

Sequenced: CD8+ T cells sorted from blood. The receptor source for this set is a young woman in good health. The conserved cysteine and the conserved F or W are not part of the CDR3 here.

J gene | V gene | CDR3 protein
TRBJ2-1 | TRBV4-3 | ASSQRVAGPLNEQF
TRBJ2-4 | TRBV9 | ASSATGGLAKNIQY
TRBJ2-5 | TRBV10-3 | AISESIGRPERETQY
TRBJ2-7 | TRBV7-9 | ASSYRQGASYEQY
TRBJ2-4 | TRBV20-1 | SARERGTSSEINIQY
TRBJ2-5 | TRBV6-1 | ASTPGGGPQETQY
TRBJ2-7 | TRBV6-2/TRBV6-3 | ASSRGTYEQY
TRBJ2-7 | TRBV5-6 | ASSLPNAYEQY
TRBJ2-5 | TRBV24-1 | ATSDLAGPGWQTQY
TRBJ2-3 | TRBV29-1 | SVELGGEDTQY
TRBJ2-7 | TRBV7-9 | AASYLPFYEQY
TRBJ2-5 | TRBV15 | ATSSSKGAVETQY
TRBJ2-3 | TRBV27 | ASSIPTDTQY
TRBJ1-2 | TRBV5-1 | ASSGGQGTNYGYT
TRBJ2-1 | TRBV20-1 | SVYGYNEQF
TRBJ2-1 | TRBV11-2 | ASSSRQGQF
TRBJ2-7 | TRBV7-9 | ASSPLIPGQGDYEQY
TRBJ2-1 | TRBV3-1 | ASSPWAAGVDNEQF
TRBJ2-7 | TRBV20-1 | SAMTGRSYEQY
TRBJ2-5 | TRBV27 | ASSHATQETQY
TRBJ2-3 | TRBV5-6 | ASSLWGSGSGSGDTQY
TRBJ2-2 | TRBV20-1 | SARPGHFGELF
TRBJ2-2 | TRBV24-1 | ATSDTGVDTGELF
TRBJ2-1 | TRBV7-2 | ASNLGWGSNEQF
TRBJ1-1 | TRBV29-1 | SVVTENTEAF
TRBJ2-2 | TRBV2 | ASSDSSGTSGPTGELF
TRBJ2-3 | TRBV11-2 | ASSSPEVEPYSTDTQY
TRBJ2-7 | TRBV4-3 | ASSQTAAGTDSYEQY
TRBJ2-7 | TRBV20-1 | SARDLTYEQY
TRBJ2-5 | TRBV6-1 | ASTIRGGETQY
TRBJ2-5 | TRBV27 | ASWASGVETQY
TRBJ2-5 | TRBV5-7 | ASSFNPQETQY
TRBJ2-5 | TRBV12-3/TRBV12-4 | ASSSGEVTQY
TRBJ2-7 | TRBV28 | ASSNYEQY
TRBJ2-5 | TRBV10-3 | AISVAVQETQY
TRBJ1-1 | TRBV27 | ASSPQGGSTEAF
TRBJ2-7 | TRBV6-5 | ASSYRLAGGSGGEQY
TRBJ2-3 | TRBV14 | ASSQVTGGDTQY
TRBJ2-3 | TRBV2 | ASSEEDSIGTDTQY
TRBJ2-1 | TRBV9 | ASSFLNREGEQF
TRBJ2-7 | TRBV20-1 | SARQLVLEQY
TRBJ2-5 | TRBV7-9 | ASSPPYETQY
TRBJ2-7 | TRBV4-2 | ASSHPAGGNYEQY
TRBJ2-2 | TRBV6-1 | ASSPLPLTNTGELF
TRBJ2-7 | TRBV27 | ASSLRGASEQY
TRBJ2-5 | TRBV28 | ASSLTGGTLETQY
TRBJ2-1 | TRBV20-1 | SATLRGDYWGNEQF
TRBJ2-7 | TRBV27 | ASSLNRASYEQY
TRBJ1-2 | TRBV25-1 | ASTLGGSYGYT
TRBJ1-4 | TRBV20-1 | SARGWGRGSTNEKLF
TRBJ2-7 | TRBV9 | ASSESETYEQY
TRBJ2-3 | TRBV20-1 | SAAGLRDTDTQY
TRBJ1-1 | TRBV6-2/TRBV6-3 | ASSRLVENTEAF
TRBJ2-7 | TRBV18 | ASSESIGTAHSYEQY